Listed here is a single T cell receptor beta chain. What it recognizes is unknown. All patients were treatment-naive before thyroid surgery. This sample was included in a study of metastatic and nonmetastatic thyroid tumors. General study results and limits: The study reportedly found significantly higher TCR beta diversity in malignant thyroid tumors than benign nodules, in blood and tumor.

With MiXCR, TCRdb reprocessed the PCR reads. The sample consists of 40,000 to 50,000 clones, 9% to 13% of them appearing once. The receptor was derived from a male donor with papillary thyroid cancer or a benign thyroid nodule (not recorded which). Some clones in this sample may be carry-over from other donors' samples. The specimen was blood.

The CDR3 sequence: CASSQELIGQVGSPLHF. In DNA form, the CDR3 reads TGCGCCAGCAGCCAAGAACTAATTGGACAGGTCGGCTCACCCCTCCACTTT. This chain connects TRBV4-3 to TRBJ1-6, with TRBD1 matching 7 bases. The CDR3 has 17 residues. Germline V gives CDR1 LGHNA, CDR2 YSLEER. V shed 0 bases and J 10 bases; nucleotides not matched to a gene: 12.